This T cell receptor beta chain was sequenced during a study of T cells after yellow fever vaccination. CDR1 and CDR2 from the germline V gene are DFQATT and SNEGSKA (reference sequence). The germline V and J ends were trimmed by 8 bases and 4 bases, with 12 bases remaining between them. This CDR3 is 12 amino acids long. TCRdb re-derived calls from the 5' RACE reads in MiXCR, one entry per CDR3 protein. This sample has roughly 520,000 distinct CDR3 sequences, with 21% found just once. Findings and limits, study-wide: Though it reached lower strength, the secondary response hit its peak faster, day 5 versus 15.

Details on this clonotype: Antigen specificity is unknown.

The source is a man younger than 35 who received the YFV17D yellow fever vaccine. V is TRBV20-1 and J is TRBJ2-1; tentative D call: TRBD1 (6 bases). Here the sequenced sample was PBMCs, taken less than 25 days after the first yellow fever vaccination. CDR3: CSIGQTYNEQFF. DNA of the CDR3: TGCAGTATAGGACAGACTTACAATGAGCAGTTCTTC.